The 5 T cell receptor beta chains below all came from one sample that was sequenced in a study of T cells in Graves' hyperthyroidism and ophthalmopathy (dated by TCRdb to the late 2010s). Libraries were constructed by multiplex PCR. Sequencing was performed on an Illumina HiSeq 2000. TCR beta CDR3 regions were amplified from RNA transcripts. For the first round of RT-PCR on the TCR CDR3, the HTBI primer set was used together with the Qiagen OneStep RT-PCR kit. Starting from the raw public reads, TCRdb applied fastp trimming at Q25, assembled clones with MiXCR and retained in-frame beta chains. Entries are consolidated by CDR3 protein sequence, retaining the most common genes and DNA. The sample profile shows approximately 590,000 distinct CDR3 sequences; 46% of them were found once. The ten largest clones take up roughly 8.2% of the sample. Input material: peripheral blood or thyroid tissue (not recorded which). The receptor set was obtained from a young woman with Graves' hyperthyroidism. Donor details come from another sample of the same person, matched by shared clones.

The J gene is TRBJ2-3, the V gene TRBV7-2; 10 bases line up with TRBD2. Germline assignment: CDR1 SGHTA and CDR2 FQGNSA. J lost 0 bases, V lost 5 bases, and 14 bases had no gene match. The length of the CDR3 is 19 residues. The CDR3 nucleotides read TGTGCCAGCAGCCCCCTTGGGGTAGCGGGAGGCCGTAGCACAGATACGCAGTATTTT. Amino acids: CASSPLGVAGGRSTDTQYF.

There are a few counts of this clonotype. The chain recombines TRBV12-3 or TRBV12-4 with TRBJ2-5; TRBD2 matches at 7 bases. This CDR3 is built from 15 residues. J was trimmed by 5 bases and V by 6 bases; bases with no gene match: 12. The CDR3 protein is CASSPSSGGGETQYF. The DNA of the CDR3 is TGTGCCAGCAGCCCCTCTTCGGGAGGCGGCGAGACCCAGTACTTC.

This chain connects TRBV7-9 to TRBJ2-5; 7 bases agree with TRBD2. CDR1 SEHNR and CDR2 FQNEAQ come from the germline V gene (reference sequence). Trimming removed 3 bases from V and 4 bases from J; junction bases left unmatched: 5. The CDR3 contains 14 residues. CDR3 nucleotide sequence: TGTGCCAGCAGCTTCCGGGCGGGAGCAGAGACCCAGTACTTC. Translating it yields CASSFRAGAETQYF.

Of note for this clonotype: At one end, the junction sequence differs from germline, possibly due to a read error. The chain uses TRBV15 and TRBJ2-6; 7 bases fit TRBD1. The CDR3 has 15 residues. The germline V gene encodes CDR1 LNHNV and CDR2 YYDKDF (reference sequence). The chain's CDR3 is CATSRDWQGDNVLTF. The CDR3 DNA reads as TGTGCCACCAGCAGAGATTGGCAGGGGGACAACGTCCTGACTTTC.

Points on this clonotype: This could be a read error, since a much larger clone is one nucleotide away. The gene calls are TRBV2 and TRBJ1-4; D gene unclear. This CDR3 has 16 residues. Germline values: CDR1 SNHLY, CDR2 FYNNEI. Trimming took off 4 bases at V and 0 bases at J, with 12 bases between the two ends. CDR3 bases: TGTGCCAGCAGTGCTGACAAGCCTACAACTAATGAAAAACTGTTTTTT. Protein sequence: CASSADKPTTNEKLFF. Filled out from reference TRBV2 and TRBJ1-4, the complete variable domain reads EPEVTQTPSHQVTQMGQEVILRCVPISNHLYFYWYRQILGQKVEFLVSFYNNEISEKSEIFDDQFSVERPDGSNFTLKIRSTKLEDSAMYFCASSADKPTTNEKLFFGSGTQLSVL.